A single count supports the clone carrying this T cell receptor beta chain. Its antigen is currently unknown. Generated by immunoSEQ multiplex PCR, the TCRdb table keeps only in-frame clones and is missing some. The sample contains approximately 70,000 clones, roughly 90% of which appear only once. The data derive from a study of OX40 agonist ivuxolimab in advanced cancers. Turning to the study itself: Ivuxolimab, an agonist antibody against OX40 (CD134), was given to patients.

V dropped 1 base and J dropped 3; count of bases not matched to a gene: 3. The CDR3 runs 15 residues. Germline loops: CDR1 SGHRS, CDR2 YFSETQ. Study-level findings and limits: The study observed clonal expansion of CD4+ and CD8+ blood T cells by week 6 at 0.1 to 3.0 mg/kg.

The receptor was isolated from an adult with an advanced solid tumor such as melanoma, head and neck, liver or kidney cancer. This rearrangement joins TRBV5-1 to TRBJ1-4; 7 nucleotides agree with TRBD1. This sample comprised CD4+ or CD8+ T cells sorted from blood, obtained in a trial of the OX40 agonist ivuxolimab. The chain's CDR3 is CASSLFQGANEKLFF. In DNA form, the CDR3 reads TGCGCCAGCAGCTTGTTTCAGGGGGCTAATGAAAAACTGTTTTTT.